This passage covers 16 T cell receptor beta chains from one sample sequenced in a study of post-analysis software for immune sequencing data. Study-level findings and limits: TRBV5-6, TRBV5-1 and TRBV20-1 were among a handful of TRBV segments more frequent in patients than controls.

Libraries were made from TCR beta cDNA, and they carried unique molecular identifiers. TCRdb processed the PCR reads anew with MiXCR; each CDR3 protein has one entry. Seen here are hundreds of thousands of distinct CDR3 sequences, roughly 50% observed once, and the top ten hold over 4%. What these receptors recognize is not known. Material: blood. The receptor set was obtained from a girl between 5 and 17 years old with multiple sclerosis.

This clonotype came up a few times. An end of the junction does not agree with germline; a read error may underlie this. This chain links TRBV15 with TRBJ1-2, with 9 bases lining up with TRBD1. Germline values: CDR1 LNHNV, CDR2 YYDKDF (reference sequence). This CDR3 comprises 14 residues. DNA for the CDR3: TGTGCCGCCAGCAGAGGCCGGGACAGGGAGGGCTACACCTTC. Its translation: CAASRGRDREGYTF.

The rearrangement uses TRBV5-1 and TRBJ2-7; a weak D match, TRBD1 (5 bases). This CDR3 has 15 residues. V was trimmed by 3 bases and J by 1 base, leaving 14 bases between them. Per germline, CDR1 SGHRS and CDR2 YFSETQ. CDR3 nucleotides: TGCGCCAGCAGCTGGGGCAGGGTTGGTTCCTACGAGCAGTACTTC. Amino acid sequence: CASSWGRVGSYEQYF.

This rearrangement joins TRBV29-1 to TRBJ2-7, with 9 nucleotides matching TRBD1. The J call may not be correct, given that the DNA end is closer to TRBJ2-1. This CDR3 has 12 amino acids. From germline, CDR1 is SQVTM and CDR2 ANQGSEA. CDR3 DNA: TGCAGCGTTGGGGGACAGGGCTCCGAGCAGTTCTTC. It translates to CSVGGQGSEQFF.

The DNA of the CDR3 is TGCAGTGCTAGAGATCTCCAGGGACGAGATCAGCCCCAGCATTTT. Translation: CSARDLQGRDQPQHF. The rearrangement uses TRBV20-1 and TRBJ1-5, with D perhaps matching TRBD1 (5 bases). Per the germline V gene, CDR1 is DFQATT and CDR2 is SNEGSKA (reference sequence). The CDR3 is made up of 15 amino acids. Trimming cost V 0 bases and J 5 bases, with 14 bases left between them.

A few counts support this clonotype. The genes are TRBV12-3 or TRBV12-4 and TRBJ2-7; D unresolved. The CDR3 contains 12 residues. Trimming removed 1 base from V and 4 bases from J, with 5 bases in between. The CDR3 is CASSLVKYEQYF. CDR3 DNA: TGTGCCAGCAGTTTAGTGAAGTACGAGCAGTACTTC.

The gene calls are TRBV12-3 or TRBV12-4 and TRBJ1-4; D ambiguous. The ends were cut back, 6 bases at V and 0 bases at J, with 14 bases in the middle. This CDR3 has 16 residues. CDR3 nucleotides: TGTGCCAGCAGCCGCCTGGGTCACGCAACTAATGAAAAACTGTTTTTT. It specifies CASSRLGHATNEKLFF.

V gene TRBV6-5 combines with J gene TRBJ2-1; D is unclear. This CDR3 contains 16 residues. The V gene lost 0 bases and the J gene lost 0 bases, with 9 bases spanning the gap. Germline values: CDR1 MNHEY, CDR2 SVGAGI. The CDR3 reads CASSYSWQSSYNEQFF. CDR3 sequence (DNA): TGTGCCAGCAGTTACTCGTGGCAGAGCTCCTACAATGAGCAGTTCTTC.

As regards this clonotype: This clone may be a read error of a much larger clone one base away. V and J are TRBV7-2 and TRBJ2-7; the D is unclear. The better agreement between TRBJ2-5 and the DNA end casts doubt on the J call. CDR3 length: 12 amino acids. CDR1 SGHTA and CDR2 FQGNSA come from the germline V gene. In DNA, the CDR3 is TGTGCCAGCAGCTCAGGCCAAGGGACCCAGTACTTC. Translation gives CASSSGQGTQYF.

The chain uses TRBV20-1 and TRBJ2-3; TRBD2 is a possible D gene (5 bases). Germline V lookup: CDR1 DFQATT, CDR2 SNEGSKA (reference sequence). V shed 5 bases and J shed 2 bases, with 14 bases lying between them. The CDR3 covers 14 residues. The CDR3 DNA sequence: TGCAGTGCTGACGGACTTCCGAACACAGATACGCAGTATTTT. It is translated as CSADGLPNTDTQYF.

The genes are TRBV29-1 and TRBJ2-7; D gene uncertain. Germline CDR1 reads SQVTM; CDR2 reads ANQGSEA. This CDR3 spans 11 amino acids. V was shortened by 3 bases and J by 7 bases, with 10 bases between the two germline ends. CDR3 region: CSVETFGEQYF. Written as DNA, the CDR3 is TGCAGCGTTGAGACTTTTGGTGAGCAGTACTTC.

This chain joins TRBV20-1 and TRBJ2-5, with D possibly matching TRBD2 (6 bases). The CDR3 contains 15 residues. CDR1 and CDR2 from the germline V gene are DFQATT and SNEGSKA (reference sequence). V lost 0 bases and J 7 bases, leaving 18 bases between the germline ends. CDR3 bases: TGCAGTGCTAGAGATAGCGAGCGGGCTGGAGCGACCCAGTACTTC. Its protein product is CSARDSERAGATQYF.

This clonotype showed up just a few times. V gene TRBV7-9 combines with J gene TRBJ2-6; D uncertain. The CDR3 runs 14 residues. Trimming cost V 7 bases and J 0 bases, with 7 bases left between them. From germline, CDR1 is SEHNR and CDR2 FQNEAQ (reference sequence). The DNA of the CDR3 is TGTGCCAGCACAAAAACCTCTGGGGCCAACGTCCTGACTTTC. Residues: CASTKTSGANVLTF.

This clonotype was detected only a few times. The chain links TRBV7-7 to TRBJ2-7, with D possibly called TRBD1 or TRBD2 (5 bases each). The J call could be wrong; TRBJ2-5 is a better fit for the DNA end. Germline CDR1 reads SSHAT; CDR2 reads FNYEAQ (reference sequence). The CDR3 totals 15 residues. CDR3 in amino acids: CASSSGPTPEETQYF. The CDR3 DNA is TGTGCCAGCAGCTCGGGACCGACGCCTGAGGAGACCCAGTACTTC.

The chain uses TRBV12-3 or TRBV12-4 and TRBJ1-1; TRBD1 agrees at 7 bases. This CDR3 comprises 14 residues. Trimming took 5 bases from V and 4 from J; bases not matched to a gene: 7. CDR3 in DNA: TGTGCCAGCAGTATAAAGGGGGCGAGCACTGAAGCTTTCTTT. This translates into CASSIKGASTEAFF.

The rearrangement joins TRBV7-6 to TRBJ2-3; D might be TRBD1 or TRBD2, each matching 5 bases. Germline lookup yields CDR1 SGHVS and CDR2 FNYEAQ. The CDR3 covers 15 residues. The V and J ends lost 3 bases and 3 bases respectively, with 13 bases between them. CDR3 nucleotides: TGTGCCAGCAGCTTTGGGGGTCGGCAGACAGATACGCAGTATTTT. Translating gives CASSFGGRQTDTQYF.

Here the CDR3 DNA reads TGCAGTGCTAGTCAGGGCGACAGGGGGCTCCACGAGCAGTACTTC. The encoded protein is CSASQGDRGLHEQYF. The chain links TRBV20-1 to TRBJ2-7; TRBD1 aligns across 10 bases. CDR1 and CDR2 (germline): DFQATT, SNEGSKA (reference sequence). This CDR3 comprises 15 residues. Germline trimming cut 3 bases from V and 5 bases from J; bases unmatched to any gene: 10.